This T cell receptor beta chain was captured by sequencing in a study of blood T cell repertoires in COVID-19. Germline CDR1 reads ENHRY; CDR2 reads SYGVKD. The CDR3 has 13 amino acids. V lost 4 bases and J 0 bases, leaving 6 bases between the germline ends. Membership in each cohort depended on participant-reported clinical history. Sequencing used immunoSEQ multiplex PCR; TCRdb keeps in-frame clones, though not all of them. The table shows 390,000 or so clones, with more than 80% occurring only once. The V gene is TRBV10-3, the J gene TRBJ1-1; possibly TRBD1 for D (6 bases). This sequence originates from a man younger than 30 who had recovered from COVID-19. Input material: PBMCs or T cells enriched from blood (not recorded which). CDR3 sequence reads: CAISGQVNTEAFF. CDR3 sequence (DNA): TGTGCCATCAGTGGACAGGTGAACACTGAAGCTTTCTTT.